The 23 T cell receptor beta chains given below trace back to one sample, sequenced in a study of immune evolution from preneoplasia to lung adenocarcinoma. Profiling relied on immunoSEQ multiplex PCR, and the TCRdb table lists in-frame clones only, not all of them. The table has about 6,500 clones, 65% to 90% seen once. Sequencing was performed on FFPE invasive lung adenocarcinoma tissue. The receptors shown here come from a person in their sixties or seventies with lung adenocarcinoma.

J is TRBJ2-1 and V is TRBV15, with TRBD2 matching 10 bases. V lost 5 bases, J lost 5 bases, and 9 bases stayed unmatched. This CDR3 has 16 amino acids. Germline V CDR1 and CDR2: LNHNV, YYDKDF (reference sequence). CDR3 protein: CATSLPVTSGNNEQFF. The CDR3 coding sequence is TGTGCCACCAGCCTTCCCGTCACTAGCGGGAACAATGAGCAGTTCTTC.

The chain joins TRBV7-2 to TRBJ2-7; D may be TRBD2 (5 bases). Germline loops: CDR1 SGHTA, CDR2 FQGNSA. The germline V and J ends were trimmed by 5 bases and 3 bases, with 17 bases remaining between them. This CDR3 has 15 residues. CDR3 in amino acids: CASSPPGRGRYEQYF. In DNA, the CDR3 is TGTGCCAGCAGCCCCCCCGGACGGGGTCGCTACGAGCAGTACTTC.

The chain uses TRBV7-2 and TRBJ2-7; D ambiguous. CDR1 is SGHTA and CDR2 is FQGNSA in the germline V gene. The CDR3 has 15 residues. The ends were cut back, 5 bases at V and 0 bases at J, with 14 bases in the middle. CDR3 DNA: TGTGCCAGCAGCACCTACACCAGGAGCTCCTACGAGCAGTACTTC. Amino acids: CASSTYTRSSYEQYF.

CDR3 sequence: CASSLGAGYDTQYF. The CDR3 DNA reads as TGTGCCAGCAGCTTAGGGGCAGGATACGATACGCAGTATTTT. The V call is TRBV11-2, the J call TRBJ2-3, with D hard to call. The CDR3 totals 14 residues. Germline V gene sequence: CDR1 SGHAT, CDR2 FQNNGV. V lost 1 base and J 6 bases, leaving 11 bases between the germline ends.

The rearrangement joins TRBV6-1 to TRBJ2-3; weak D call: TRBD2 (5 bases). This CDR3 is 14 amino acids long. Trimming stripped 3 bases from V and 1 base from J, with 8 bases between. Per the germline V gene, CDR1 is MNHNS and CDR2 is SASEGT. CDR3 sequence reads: CASSDRTGTDTQYF. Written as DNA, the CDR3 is TGTGCCAGCAGTGACCGGACTGGCACAGATACGCAGTATTTT.

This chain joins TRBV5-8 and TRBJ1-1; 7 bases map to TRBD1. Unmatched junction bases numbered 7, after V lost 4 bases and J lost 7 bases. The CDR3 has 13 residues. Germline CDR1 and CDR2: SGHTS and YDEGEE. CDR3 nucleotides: TGTGCCAGCAGCCCGGGACAGAGCCTTGAAGCTTTCTTT. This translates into CASSPGQSLEAFF.

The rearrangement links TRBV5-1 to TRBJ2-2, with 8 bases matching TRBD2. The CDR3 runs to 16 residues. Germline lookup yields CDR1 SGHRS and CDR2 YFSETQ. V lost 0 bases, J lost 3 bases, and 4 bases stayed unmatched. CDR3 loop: CASSLELAAHTGELFF. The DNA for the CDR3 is TGCGCCAGCAGCTTGGAACTAGCGGCCCACACCGGGGAGCTGTTTTTT.

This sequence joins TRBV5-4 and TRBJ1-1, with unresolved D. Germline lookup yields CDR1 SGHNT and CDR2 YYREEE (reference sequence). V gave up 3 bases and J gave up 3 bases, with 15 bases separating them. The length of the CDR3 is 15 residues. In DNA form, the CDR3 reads TGTGCCAGCAGCTCGGAACGACGAGGTGACACTGAAGCTTTCTTT. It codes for CASSSERRGDTEAFF.

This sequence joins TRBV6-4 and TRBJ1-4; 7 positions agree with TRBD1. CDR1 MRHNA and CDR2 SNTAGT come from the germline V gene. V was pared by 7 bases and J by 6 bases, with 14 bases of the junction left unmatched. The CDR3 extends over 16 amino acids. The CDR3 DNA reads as TGTGCCAGCACCGAGCCACCGCTAGACAGGGATGAAAAACTGTTTTTT. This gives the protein CASTEPPLDRDEKLFF.

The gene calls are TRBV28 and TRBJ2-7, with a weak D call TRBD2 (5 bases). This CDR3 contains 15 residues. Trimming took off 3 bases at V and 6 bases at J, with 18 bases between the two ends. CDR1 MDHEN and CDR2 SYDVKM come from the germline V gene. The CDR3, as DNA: TGTGCCAGCAGTTTCACCCGGACTCTCCTAGGCGAGCAGTACTTC. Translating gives CASSFTRTLLGEQYF.

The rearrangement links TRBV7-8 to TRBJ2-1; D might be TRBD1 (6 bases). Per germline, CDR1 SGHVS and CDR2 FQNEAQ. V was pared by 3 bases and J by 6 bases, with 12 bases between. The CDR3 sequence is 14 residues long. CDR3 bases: TGTGCCAGCAGCTTTCCACAGGGCAGCAATGAGCAGTTCTTC. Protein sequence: CASSFPQGSNEQFF.

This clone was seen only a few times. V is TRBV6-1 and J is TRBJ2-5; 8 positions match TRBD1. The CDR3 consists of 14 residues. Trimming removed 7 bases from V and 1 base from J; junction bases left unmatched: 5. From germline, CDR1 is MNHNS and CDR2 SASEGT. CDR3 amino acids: CASMTGATQETQYF. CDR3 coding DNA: TGTGCCAGCATGACAGGGGCTACCCAAGAGACCCAGTACTTC.

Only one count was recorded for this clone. The CDR3 spells CASIPSGQETQYF. As DNA, the CDR3 is TGTGCCAGCATCCCCAGCGGCCAAGAGACCCAGTACTTC. V and J are TRBV6-6 and TRBJ2-5; perhaps TRBD2 as D (5 bases). The CDR3 is 13 amino acids. Germline V lookup: CDR1 MNHNY, CDR2 SVGAGI (reference sequence). V was clipped by 7 bases and J by 1 base, with 10 bases between them.

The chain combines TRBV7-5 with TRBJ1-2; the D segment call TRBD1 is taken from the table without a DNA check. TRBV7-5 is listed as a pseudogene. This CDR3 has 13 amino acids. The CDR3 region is CARRWDRVYGYTF. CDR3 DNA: TGTGCCAGAAGATGGGACAGGGTTTATGGCTACACCTTC.

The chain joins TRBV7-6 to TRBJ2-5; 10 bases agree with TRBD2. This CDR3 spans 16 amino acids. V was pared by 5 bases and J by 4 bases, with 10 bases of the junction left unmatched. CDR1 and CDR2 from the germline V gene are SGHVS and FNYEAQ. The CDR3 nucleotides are TGTGCCAGCAGCCCCCCGAGAGGACTAGCGGCAGAGACCCAGTACTTC. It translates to CASSPPRGLAAETQYF.

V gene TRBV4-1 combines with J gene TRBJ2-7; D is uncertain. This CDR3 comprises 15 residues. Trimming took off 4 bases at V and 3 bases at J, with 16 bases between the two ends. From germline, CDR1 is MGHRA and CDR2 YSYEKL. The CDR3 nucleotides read TGCGCCAGCAGCCTCTCCCCTAGTGGGGACTACGAGCAGTACTTC. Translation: CASSLSPSGDYEQYF.

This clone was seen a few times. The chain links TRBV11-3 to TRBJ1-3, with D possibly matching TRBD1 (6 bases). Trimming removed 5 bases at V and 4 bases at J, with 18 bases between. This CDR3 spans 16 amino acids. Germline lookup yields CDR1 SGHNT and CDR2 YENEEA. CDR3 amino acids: CASSLDGQLRGNTIYF. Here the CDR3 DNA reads TGTGCCAGCAGCCTGGACGGACAGCTCAGAGGAAACACCATATATTTT.

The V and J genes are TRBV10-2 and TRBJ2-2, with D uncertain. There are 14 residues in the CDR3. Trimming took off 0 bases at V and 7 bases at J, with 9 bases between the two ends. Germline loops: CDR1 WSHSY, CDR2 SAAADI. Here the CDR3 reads CASSESAWVGELFF. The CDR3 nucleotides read TGCGCCAGCAGTGAGTCAGCTTGGGTCGGGGAGCTGTTTTTT.

The CDR3 DNA reads as TGTGCCAGCAGTGGAGCCAGGGAATCCAATGAGCAGTTCTTC. Translating it yields CASSGARESNEQFF. The chain is built from TRBV6-4 and TRBJ2-1; tentatively, D is TRBD1 (5 bases). The V end was cut by 4 bases, the J end by 6 bases, with 13 bases between. Germline V gene data show CDR1 as MRHNA and CDR2 as SNTAGT. The length of the CDR3 is 14 residues.

The CDR3 loop reads CASSMGQGLGSADTQYF. The CDR3 DNA reads as TGTGCCAGCAGCATGGGACAGGGATTGGGGTCCGCAGATACGCAGTATTTT. The rearrangement uses TRBV5-6 and TRBJ2-3, with 9 positions matching TRBD1. Germline assignment: CDR1 SGHDT and CDR2 YYEEEE. V trimming: 4 bases; J trimming: 4 bases; junction bases outside the gene matches: 13. The CDR3 extends over 17 amino acids.

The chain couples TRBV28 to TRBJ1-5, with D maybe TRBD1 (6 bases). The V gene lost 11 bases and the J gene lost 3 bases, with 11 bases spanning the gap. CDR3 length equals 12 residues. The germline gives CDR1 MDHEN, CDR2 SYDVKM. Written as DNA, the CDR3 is TGTGCCGCTCAGGGGAACAATCAGCCCCAGCATTTT. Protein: CAAQGNNQPQHF.

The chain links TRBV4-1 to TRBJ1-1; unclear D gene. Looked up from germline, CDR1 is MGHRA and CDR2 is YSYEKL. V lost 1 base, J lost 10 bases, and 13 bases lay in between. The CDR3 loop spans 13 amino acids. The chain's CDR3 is CASSQAPLSGAFF. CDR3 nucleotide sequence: TGCGCCAGCAGCCAAGCTCCGCTCTCGGGAGCTTTCTTT.

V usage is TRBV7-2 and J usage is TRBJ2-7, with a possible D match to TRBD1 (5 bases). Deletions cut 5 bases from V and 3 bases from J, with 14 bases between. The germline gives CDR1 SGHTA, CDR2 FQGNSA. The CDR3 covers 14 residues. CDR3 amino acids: CASSLTSTVYEQYF. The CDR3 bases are TGTGCCAGCAGCCTTACCTCGACAGTCTACGAGCAGTACTTC.